What follows are 11 T cell receptor beta chains derived from one specimen sequenced in a study of shared clonotypes between healthy human individuals. TCRdb keeps only in-frame clones here, not all; method: immunoSEQ multiplex PCR. The table has 2 million to 3 million clones, over 85% seen once. Input material: naive CD4+ T cells from PBMCs. The subset is: CD45RA+ positively selected. The receptors originated from a young man in good health. Some clones in this sample may be carry-over from other donors' samples.

V gene TRBV7-9 combines with J gene TRBJ1-4; 8 nucleotides match TRBD1. The trim removed 3 bases at V and 7 bases at J, leaving 10 bases unmatched. Germline loops: CDR1 SEHNR, CDR2 FQNEAQ (reference sequence). CDR3 length: 16 amino acids. CDR3 sequence reads: CASSFPRRQGSEKLFF. The CDR3 DNA is TGTGCCAGCAGCTTCCCTCGCCGACAGGGGAGTGAAAAACTGTTTTTT.

This clone has just a few counts. The chain carries TRBV28 and TRBJ2-7, with TRBD2 matching over 8 bases. Losses at the gene ends were 2 bases for V and 2 bases for J; bases not matched to a gene: 8. CDR3 size: 16 residues. The germline CDR1 and CDR2 sequences are MDHEN and SYDVKM. As DNA, the CDR3 is TGTGCCAGCAGTTTAGCACAACGAGCGGGAGCCTACGAGCAGTACTTC. Its translation is CASSLAQRAGAYEQYF.

V is TRBV18 and J is TRBJ2-2, with unresolved D. From germline, CDR1 is KGHSH and CDR2 LQKENI. The CDR3 contains 15 residues. V lost 6 bases, J lost 1 base, and 12 bases lay in between. DNA of the CDR3: TGTGCCAGCTCCTTTAGGGCAGAGAACACCGGGGAGCTGTTTTTT. Its protein product is CASSFRAENTGELFF.

With respect to this clone: Other nucleotide sequences from this sample produce the same CDR3. The CDR3 here is CASSESSNQPQHF. The CDR3 bases are TGCGCCAGCAGTGAGTCGAGCAATCAGCCCCAGCATTTT. The rearrangement joins TRBV10-1 to TRBJ1-5; D is unclear. Trimming took off 0 bases at V and 1 base at J, with 1 base between the two ends. The CDR3 length is 13 residues. Germline V gene lookup returns CDR1 WNHNN and CDR2 SYGVQD (reference sequence).

J is TRBJ1-4 and V is TRBV6-6; 8 bases map to TRBD1. This CDR3 spans 13 amino acids. Trimming cost V 9 bases and J 3 bases; bases outside gene matches: 3. Germline V gene data show CDR1 as MNHNY and CDR2 as SVGAGI (reference sequence). The CDR3 here is CASTGGANEKLFF. The CDR3 DNA follows: TGTGCCAGTACAGGGGGAGCTAATGAAAAACTGTTTTTT.

The V call is TRBV7-8, the J call TRBJ2-3; TRBD1 or TRBD2 may be the D gene (6 bases each). CDR3 length equals 16 residues. V gave up 0 bases and J gave up 5 bases, with 15 bases separating them. Germline CDR1 SGHVS, CDR2 FQNEAQ. CDR3 sequence: CASSLAGGAAGDTQYF. The CDR3 DNA sequence: TGTGCCAGCAGCTTAGCGGGGGGCGCAGCCGGAGATACGCAGTATTTT.

The chain joins TRBV27 to TRBJ2-3; the match to TRBD2 covers 11 bases. CDR1 MNHEY and CDR2 SMNVEV come from the germline V gene (reference sequence). The CDR3 contains 14 residues. Losses at the gene ends were 2 bases for V and 10 bases for J; bases not matched to a gene: 5. CDR3 bases: TGTGCCAGCAGTTTAACTAGCGGGAGTCATTCGCAGTATTTT. Protein: CASSLTSGSHSQYF.

The chain is built from TRBV7-9 and TRBJ1-1; the D is unclear. The length of the CDR3 is 12 residues. V was pared by 5 bases and J by 3 bases, with 7 bases between. Germline CDR1 SEHNR, CDR2 FQNEAQ (reference sequence). The CDR3 loop reads CASSPRDTEAFF. The CDR3 DNA reads as TGTGCCAGCAGCCCGCGGGACACTGAAGCTTTCTTT.

The rearrangement uses TRBV5-4 and TRBJ2-7; D is possibly TRBD2 (5 bases). V lost 6 bases and J 6 bases, leaving 22 bases between the germline ends. The germline V gene has CDR1 SGHNT and CDR2 YYREEE (reference sequence). The CDR3 consists of 15 residues. The CDR3, as DNA: TGTGCCAGCACCCGTGGAGGAGATGCAGCACTCGAGCAGTACTTC. Its protein product is CASTRGGDAALEQYF.

The chain carries TRBV5-1 and TRBJ2-2; 9 nucleotides align to TRBD2. Germline V lookup: CDR1 SGHRS, CDR2 YFSETQ. The V gene end was trimmed by 2 bases and the J gene end by 0 bases; junction bases not matched to a gene: 5. CDR3 size: 17 residues. For the CDR3, the DNA is TGCGCCAGCAGCTTCTCTAGCGGGGTGTCGAACACCGGGGAGCTGTTTTTT. It codes for CASSFSSGVSNTGELFF.

The gene calls are TRBV7-2 and TRBJ2-1; 8 nucleotides match TRBD1. The CDR3 totals 16 residues. Trimming cost V 2 bases and J 6 bases; bases outside gene matches: 9. Germline V CDR1 and CDR2: SGHTA, FQGNSA. CDR3 amino acids: CASSLSQGAIGNEQFF. Written as DNA, the CDR3 is TGTGCCAGCAGCTTAAGTCAGGGGGCGATAGGCAATGAGCAGTTCTTC.